The source of this TCR beta chain is a study of Graves' ophthalmopathy and Graves' hyperthyroidism. Study results and limitations: Ophthalmopathy versus stable hyperthyroidism: 13-signature model gave roughly 88% sensitivity, 75% to 83% specificity. The authors also found most expanded thyroid clonotypes above 0.001 frequency in blood.

This clonotype was seen many times. Its antigen is currently unknown. The CDR3 is 14 amino acids. V was clipped by 1 base and J by 4 bases, with 10 bases between them. Germline V lookup: CDR1 SNHLY, CDR2 FYNNEI. For repertoire sequencing, the TCR beta CDR3 regions were amplified from RNA transcripts. HTBI-primed RT-PCR formed the first round, and a multiplex PCR formed the second. Using its own MiXCR run on the multiplex PCR reads, TCRdb lists one record per CDR3 protein. The table shows some 1.1 million distinct CDR3 sequences, with about 36% occurring only once. V gene TRBV2 combines with J gene TRBJ1-2; D gene unclear. The sequence was obtained from an adult man with Graves' hyperthyroidism. Sequencing used peripheral blood or thyroid tissue (not recorded which). DNA of the CDR3: TGTGCCAGCAGTGAAGACCCAGACCCCTATGGCTACACCTTC. Its translation is CASSEDPDPYGYTF.